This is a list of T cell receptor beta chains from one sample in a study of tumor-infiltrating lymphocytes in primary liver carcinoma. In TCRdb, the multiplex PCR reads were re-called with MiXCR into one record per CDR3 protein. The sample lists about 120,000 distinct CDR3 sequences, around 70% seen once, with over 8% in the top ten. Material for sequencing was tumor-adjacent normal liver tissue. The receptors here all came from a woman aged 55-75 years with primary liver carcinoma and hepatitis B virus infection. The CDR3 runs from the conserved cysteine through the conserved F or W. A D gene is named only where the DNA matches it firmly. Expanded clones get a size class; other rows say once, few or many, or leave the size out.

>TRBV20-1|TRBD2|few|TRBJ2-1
CSLEREDLNEQFF
TGCAGTTTAGAGCGGGAGGACTTGAATGAGCAGTTCTTC
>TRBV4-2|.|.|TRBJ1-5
CASSQDRQLYQPQHF
TGTGCCAGCAGCCAAGATCGACAGTTGTATCAGCCCCAGCATTTT
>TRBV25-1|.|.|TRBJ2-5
CASSGQTSMIETQYF
TGTGCCAGCAGTGGGCAGACTAGTATGATCGAGACTCAGTACTTC
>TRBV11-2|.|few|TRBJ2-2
CASSPTGRTGEPFF
TGTGCCAGCAGCCCGACGGGGAGGACCGGGGAGCCGTTTTTT
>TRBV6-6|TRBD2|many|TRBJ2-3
CASSQRGGTDTQYF
TGTGCCAGCAGCCAGCGGGGGGGCACAGATACGCAGTATTTT
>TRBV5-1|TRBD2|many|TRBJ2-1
CASSRIAGGPDEQFF
TGCGCCAGCAGCCGGATAGCGGGAGGGCCCGATGAGCAGTTCTTC
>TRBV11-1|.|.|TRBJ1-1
CARSGGIMNTEAFF
TGTGCCAGGAGTGGAGGGATCATGAACACTGAGGCTTTCTTT
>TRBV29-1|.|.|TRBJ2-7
CNVGSSGEQYF
TGCAACGTTGGATCCTCGGGCGAGCAGTACTTC
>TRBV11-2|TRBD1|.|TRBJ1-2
CANRRQGSGGSYTF
TGTGCCAATAGGAGACAGGGGTCAGGAGGCAGCTACACCTTC
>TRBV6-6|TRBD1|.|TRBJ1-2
CVSSSPETGKDGYTF
TGTGTCAGCAGTTCCCCGGAGACAGGGAAGGATGGCTACACCTTC
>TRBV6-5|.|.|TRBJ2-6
CASSSRSSGTSWRQGANVLSF
TGTGCCAGCAGTTCACGTTCTTCCGGGACTAGCTGGAGGCAGGGGGCCAACGTCCTGAGTTTC
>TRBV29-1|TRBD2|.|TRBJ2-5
CSAVKRESQETQYF
TGCAGCGCTGTCAAGCGGGAGTCACAAGAGACCCAGTACTTC
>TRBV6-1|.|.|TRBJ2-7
CARSDTRAGEFLCEQYF
TGTGCCAGGAGCGATACCCGGGCAGGGGAATTTTTATGCGAGCAGTACTTC
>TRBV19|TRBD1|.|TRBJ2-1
CASSIKDRGRENEQFF
TGTGCCAGTAGTATAAAAGACAGGGGGCGCGAAAATGAGCAGTTCTTC
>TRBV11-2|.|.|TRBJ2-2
CAISLGRIGELFF
TGTGCCATCAGCTTAGGTAGGATTGGGGAGCTGTTTTTT
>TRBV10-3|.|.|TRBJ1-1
CVISDLGPSTEAFF
TGTGTCATCAGTGACCTAGGGCCCTCCACTGAAGCTTTCTTT
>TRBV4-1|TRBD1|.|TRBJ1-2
CASSPLRGGCGYTF
TGCGCCAGCAGTCCTCTTCGAGGGGGCTGTGGCTACACCTTC
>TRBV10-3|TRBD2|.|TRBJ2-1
CVISESERESSYNGQFF
TGTGTCATCAGTGAGTCTGAGCGGGAGAGCTCCTACAATGGGCAGTTCTTC
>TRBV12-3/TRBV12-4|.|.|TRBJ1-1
CASEPEGTLNTEAFF
TGTGCCAGCGAACCCGAGGGGACTTTAAACACTGAAGCTTTCTTT
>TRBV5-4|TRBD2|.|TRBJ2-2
CASCFIGLASGELFF
TGTGCCAGCTGCTTTATCGGACTAGCATCTGGGGAGCTGTTTTTT
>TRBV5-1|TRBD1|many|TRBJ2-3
CATRTGFDTDTQYF
TGCGCCACTAGGACAGGGTTTGACACAGATACGCAGTATTTT
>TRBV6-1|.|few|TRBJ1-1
CASSVGGLASF
TGCGCCAGCAGTGTCGGGGGTCTCGCTTCCTTT
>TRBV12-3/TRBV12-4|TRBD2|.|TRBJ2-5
CASSLGGGKTQYF
TGTGCCAGCAGTTTGGGGGGGGGGAAGACCCAGTACTTC
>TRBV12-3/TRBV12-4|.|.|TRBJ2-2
CVSTLLLGDTGELFF
TGTGTCAGCACTCTCTTGCTGGGGGACACCGGGGAGTTGTTTTTT
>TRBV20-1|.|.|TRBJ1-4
CSVWDLGRSPLNEKLFF
TGCAGTGTTTGGGACCTGGGCCGATCTCCCCTTAATGAAAAACTGTTTTTT
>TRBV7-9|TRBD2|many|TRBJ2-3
CASSLRSGSADTQYF
TGTGCCAGCAGCTTACGGAGCGGGAGTGCTGATACGCAGTATTTT
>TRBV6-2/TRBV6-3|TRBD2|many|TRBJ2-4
CASSSGTSGIGKNIQYF
TGTGCCAGCAGTTCGGGGACTAGCGGGATAGGTAAAAACATTCAGTACTTC
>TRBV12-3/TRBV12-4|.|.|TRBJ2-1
CASSLLTSNAQFF
TGTGCCAGCAGTTTGTTAACTTCCAATGCGCAGTTCTTT
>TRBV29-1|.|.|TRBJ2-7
CIVEQGPHEQYF
TGCATCGTTGAACAAGGGCCCCACGAGCAGTACTTC
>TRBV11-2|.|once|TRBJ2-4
CVSTTSVVAKNIQYF
TGTGTCAGCACCACTTCGGTGGTAGCCAAAAACATTCAGTACTTC
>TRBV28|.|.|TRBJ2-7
CASSLRATYEQYF
TGTGCCAGCAGTTTACGGGCGACCTACGAGCAGTACTTC
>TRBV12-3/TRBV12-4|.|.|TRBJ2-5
CASSSAEKETQYF
TGTGCCAGCAGTTCAGCAGAGAAAGAGACCCAGTACTTC
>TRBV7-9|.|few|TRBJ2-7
CASSLVGGRWEQYF
TGTGCCAGCAGCTTAGTTGGGGGACGGTGGGAGCAGTACTTC
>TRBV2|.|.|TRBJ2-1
CASNSQYDEQFF
TGTGCCAGCAATAGCCAATACGATGAGCAGTTCTTC
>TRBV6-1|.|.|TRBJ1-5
CASSQGVGPGSNQPQHF
TGTGCCAGCAGTCAAGGAGTCGGGCCCGGATCGAATCAGCCCCAGCATTTT
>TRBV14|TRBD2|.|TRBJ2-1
CASSALGLVTGEQFF
TGTGCCAGCAGCGCCCTGGGACTAGTCACCGGTGAGCAGTTCTTT